This entry concerns a single T cell receptor beta chain. Its antigen is as yet unknown. The Oncomine TCR Beta short-read assay was applied to DNA of cultured CD4+ T cells. Genomic DNA was extracted from cultured CD4+ T cells. TCRdb re-called the PCR reads through MiXCR, storing one row per CDR3 protein. The data contain around 10,000 distinct CDR3 sequences, roughly a third of them singletons. The treatment here: approximately nine-day PBMC culture with coronavirus spike peptide pools or control peptides (ViraFEST assay). The sample comes from a study of vaccination and CD4 T cells after COVID-19. The sequencing input was CD4+ T cells from blood, cultured in vitro. The source of this sequence is a human donor who had recovered from COVID-19.

This CDR3 is CASSPGQAGTEAFF. Written as DNA, the CDR3 is TGTGCCAGCTCACCCGGACAGGCGGGGACTGAAGCTTTCTTT. This chain uses TRBV18 with TRBJ1-1, with 7 bases identical to TRBD1. Germline-derived CDR1 and CDR2 are KGHSH and LQKENI. The CDR3 loop spans 14 amino acids. J was trimmed by 5 bases and V by 3 bases; bases with no gene match: 6.